This T cell receptor beta chain stems from a study of blood T cells in healthy people across ages. The germline V gene has CDR1 SQVTM and CDR2 ANQGSEA. The CDR3 is made up of 13 amino acids. General study findings and limits: The authors considered diversity estimates from one million T cells to be underestimates. The donors' CMV status was not determined, possibly confounding changes in expanded clonotypes.

With regard to this clonotype: Antigen: not known. Mismatch with germline at one junction end may stem from a read error.

Primed by a sample-barcoded 5' primer and a J-beta primer mix, a second PCR proceeded for 7 to 11 cycles. From the 5' RACE reads, TCRdb called clonotypes with MiXCR, one entry per CDR3 protein. This table holds 750,000 to 950,000 distinct CDR3 sequences, approximately 53% found once. Sequencing was done on a sample of blood. The clonotype comes from a man at least 80 years old in good health. The V and J genes are TRBV29-1 and TRBJ1-2; 8 bases map to TRBD1. The CDR3 spells CSAETGDNYDYTF. CDR3 coding DNA: TGCAGCGCAGAGACAGGGGACAACTATGACTACACCTTC.